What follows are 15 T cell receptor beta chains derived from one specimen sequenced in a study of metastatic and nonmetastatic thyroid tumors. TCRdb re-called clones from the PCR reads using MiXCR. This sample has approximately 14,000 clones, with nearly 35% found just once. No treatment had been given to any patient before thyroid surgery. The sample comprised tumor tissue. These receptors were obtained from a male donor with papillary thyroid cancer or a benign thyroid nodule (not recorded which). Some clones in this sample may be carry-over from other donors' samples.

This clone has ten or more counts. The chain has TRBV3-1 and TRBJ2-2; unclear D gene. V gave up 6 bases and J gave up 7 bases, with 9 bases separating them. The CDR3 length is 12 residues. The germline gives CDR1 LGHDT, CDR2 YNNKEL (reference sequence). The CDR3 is CASSPSLGELFF. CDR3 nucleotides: TGTGCCAGCAGTCCATCCCTCGGGGAGCTGTTTTTT.

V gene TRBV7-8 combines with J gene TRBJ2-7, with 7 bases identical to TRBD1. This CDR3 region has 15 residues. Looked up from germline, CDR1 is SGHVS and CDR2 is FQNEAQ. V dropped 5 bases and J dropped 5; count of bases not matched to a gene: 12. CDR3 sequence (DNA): TGTGCCAGCAGCGGGCTCGACAGGGAAATCGACGAGCAGTACTTC. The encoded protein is CASSGLDREIDEQYF.

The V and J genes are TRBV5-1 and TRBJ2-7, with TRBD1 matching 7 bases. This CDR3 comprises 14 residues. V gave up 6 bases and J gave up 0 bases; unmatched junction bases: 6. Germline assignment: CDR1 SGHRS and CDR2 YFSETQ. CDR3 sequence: CASTRDRSSYEQYF. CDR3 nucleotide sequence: TGCGCCAGCACACGGGACAGATCCTCCTACGAGCAGTACTTC.

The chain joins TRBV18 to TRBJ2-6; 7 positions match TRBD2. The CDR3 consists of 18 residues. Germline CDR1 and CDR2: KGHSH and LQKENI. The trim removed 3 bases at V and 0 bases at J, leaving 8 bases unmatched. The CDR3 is CASSPTGGSFSGANVLTF. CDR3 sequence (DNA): TGTGCCAGCTCACCGACGGGAGGTTCTTTCTCTGGGGCCAACGTCCTGACTTTC.

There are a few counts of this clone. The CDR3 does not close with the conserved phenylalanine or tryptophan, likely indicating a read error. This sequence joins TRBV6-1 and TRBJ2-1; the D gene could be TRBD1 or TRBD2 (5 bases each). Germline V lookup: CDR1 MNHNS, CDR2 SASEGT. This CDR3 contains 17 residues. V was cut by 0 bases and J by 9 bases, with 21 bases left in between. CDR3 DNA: TGTGCCAGCAGTGAAGCCATGGCAGGGAGCACCAGAGGTGAGCAGTTCCTC. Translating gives CASSEAMAGSTRGEQFL.

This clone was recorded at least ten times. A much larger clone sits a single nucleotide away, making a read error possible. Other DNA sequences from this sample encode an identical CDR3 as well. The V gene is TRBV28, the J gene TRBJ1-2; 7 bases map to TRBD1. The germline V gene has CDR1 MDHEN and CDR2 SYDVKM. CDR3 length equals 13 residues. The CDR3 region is CASSVTGYYGYTF. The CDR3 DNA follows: TGCGCCAGCAGTGTGACAGGGTACTATGGCTACACCTTC.

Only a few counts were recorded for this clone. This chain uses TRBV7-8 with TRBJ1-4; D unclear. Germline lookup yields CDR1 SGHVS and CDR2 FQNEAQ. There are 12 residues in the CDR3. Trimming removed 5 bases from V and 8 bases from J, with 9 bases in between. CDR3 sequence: CASSLDSEKLFF. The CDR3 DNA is TGTGCCAGCAGCCTAGACTCGGAAAAACTGTTTTTT.

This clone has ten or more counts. The CDR3 coding sequence is TGTGCCAGCAGCCATGGGACAGGGGGAATGAACACTGAAGCTTTCTTT. Residues: CASSHGTGGMNTEAFF. V is TRBV14 and J is TRBJ1-1; 11 bases line up with TRBD1. The germline V gene has CDR1 SGHDN and CDR2 FVKESK. V lost 3 bases and J lost 0; bases outside the gene matches: 3. The CDR3 has 16 amino acids.

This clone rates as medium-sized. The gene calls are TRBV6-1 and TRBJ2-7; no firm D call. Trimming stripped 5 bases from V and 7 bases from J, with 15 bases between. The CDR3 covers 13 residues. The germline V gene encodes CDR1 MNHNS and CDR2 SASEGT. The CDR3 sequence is CASSFYRGNEQYF. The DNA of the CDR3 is TGTGCCAGCAGTTTTTATCGTGGGAATGAGCAGTACTTC.

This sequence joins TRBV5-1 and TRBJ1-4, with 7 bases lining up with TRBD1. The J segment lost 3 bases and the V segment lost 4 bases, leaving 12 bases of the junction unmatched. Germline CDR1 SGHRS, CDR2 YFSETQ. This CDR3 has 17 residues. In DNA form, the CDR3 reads TGCGCCAGCAGCCTACGCTGCGCGGGACAGCCTAATGAAAAACTGTTTTTT. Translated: CASSLRCAGQPNEKLFF.

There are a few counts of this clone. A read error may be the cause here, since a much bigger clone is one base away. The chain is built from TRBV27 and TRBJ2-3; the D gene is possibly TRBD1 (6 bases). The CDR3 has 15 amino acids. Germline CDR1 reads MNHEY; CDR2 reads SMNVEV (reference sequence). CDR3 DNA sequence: TGTGCCAGCAGTTTATCGTTGGGGGCCGCAGATACGCGGTATTTT. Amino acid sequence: CASSLSLGAADTRYF.

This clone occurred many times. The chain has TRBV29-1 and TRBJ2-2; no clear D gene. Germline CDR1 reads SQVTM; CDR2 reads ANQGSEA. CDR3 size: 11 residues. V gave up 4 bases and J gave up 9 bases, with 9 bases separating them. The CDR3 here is CSVGGRRELFF. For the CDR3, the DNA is TGCAGCGTTGGGGGAAGACGGGAGCTGTTTTTT.

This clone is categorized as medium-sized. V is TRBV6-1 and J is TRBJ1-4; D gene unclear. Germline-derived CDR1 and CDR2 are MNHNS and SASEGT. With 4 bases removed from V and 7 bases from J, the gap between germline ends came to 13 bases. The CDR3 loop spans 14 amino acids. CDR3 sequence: CASSVTVAGEKLFF. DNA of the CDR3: TGTGCCAGCAGTGTTACAGTGGCGGGTGAAAAACTGTTTTTT.

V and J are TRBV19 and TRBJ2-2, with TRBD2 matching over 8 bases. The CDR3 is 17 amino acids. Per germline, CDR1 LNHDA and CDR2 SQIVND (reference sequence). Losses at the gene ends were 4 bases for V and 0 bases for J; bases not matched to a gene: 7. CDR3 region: CASSRDISGTNTGELFF. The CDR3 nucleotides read TGTGCCAGTAGTAGAGATATTAGCGGGACGAACACCGGGGAGCTGTTTTTT.

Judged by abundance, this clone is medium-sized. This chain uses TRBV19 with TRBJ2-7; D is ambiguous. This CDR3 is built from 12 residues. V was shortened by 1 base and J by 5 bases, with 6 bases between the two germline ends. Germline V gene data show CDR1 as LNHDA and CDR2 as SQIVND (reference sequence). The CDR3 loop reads CASSIGDHEQYF. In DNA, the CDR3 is TGTGCCAGTAGTATAGGGGATCACGAGCAGTACTTC.